A single sample is the source of the 11 T cell receptor beta chains below, sequenced in a study of tumor and adjacent non-tumor tissue in lung cancer (dated by TCRdb to the late 2010s). Bulk unsorted tissue served as the source for RNA extraction, and RNA quality was assessed using a NanoDrop ND-1000 and an Agilent 2100. Library preparation employed multiplex PCR. For sequencing, an Illumina HiSeq 2500 was employed. TCRbeta libraries were constructed through three rounds of nested PCR with primers (Table S4) according to protocols adapted from ARM-PCR. TCRdb passed the public sequencing reads through fastp at Q25 and MiXCR, retaining productive beta sequences. Entries are consolidated by CDR3 protein sequence, retaining the most common genes and DNA. In this sample the table shows about 110,000 distinct CDR3 sequences, over 70% of which occur a single time. The ten most abundant clones make up approximately 22% of the sample.

The material sequenced was lung tumor tissue. Receptor source: a man aged 70 or older with non-small cell lung cancer.

Concerning this clonotype: Germline is not matched at one junction end, which may reflect a read error. The gene calls are TRBV29-1 and TRBJ2-3, with D maybe TRBD2 (5 bases). CDR1 is SQVTM and CDR2 is ANQGSEA in the germline V gene. The CDR3 has 14 amino acids. The chain's CDR3 is CSVYGSSSIDTQYF. The CDR3 coding sequence is TGTAGCGTTTACGGTTCTTCTAGCATAGATACGCAGTATTTT.

This clonotype was found many times. The V gene is TRBV5-6, the J gene TRBJ2-7; TRBD2 matches at 9 bases. The CDR3 extends over 18 amino acids. The V gene end was trimmed by 3 bases and the J gene end by 2 bases; junction bases not matched to a gene: 15. Germline V CDR1 and CDR2: SGHDT, YYEEEE. The DNA of the CDR3 is TGTGCCAGCAGCTCAAATCCCAAGGGACTAGCAATCCCCTACGAGCAGTACTTC. Residues: CASSSNPKGLAIPYEQYF.

This clonotype appeared many times. V and J are TRBV29-1 and TRBJ2-7, with D possibly TRBD1 on 5 matching bases. V lost 4 bases and J 3 bases, leaving 7 bases between the germline ends. Germline loops: CDR1 SQVTM, CDR2 ANQGSEA. The CDR3 runs to 11 residues. The CDR3 DNA sequence: TGCAGCGTTGTCAGGGACTACGAGCAGTACTTC. This translates into CSVVRDYEQYF.

As regards this clonotype: A read error may account for a junction end that differs from germline. V gene TRBV6-1 combines with J gene TRBJ1-4, with TRBD1 matching 7 bases. Germline values: CDR1 MNHNS, CDR2 SASEGT. The CDR3 runs to 14 residues. The CDR3 loop is CASTDRATTEKLFF. The DNA for the CDR3 is TGTGCCAGTACCGACAGGGCAACTACTGAAAAACTGTTTTTT.

In the case of this clonotype: At one end, the junction sequence differs from germline, possibly due to a read error. V is TRBV12-3 or TRBV12-4 and J is TRBJ2-7; no reliable D call. The CDR3 covers 11 residues. CDR3 sequence (DNA): TGTGTCAGCAGTTTGTGGACCGTGCAGTACTTC. Residues: CVSSLWTVQYF.

In its sample, this clonotype was seen a few times. A junction end diverges from the germline sequence, so it may reflect a read error. The gene calls are TRBV4-3 and TRBJ2-7, with 14 positions matching TRBD2. Germline V gives CDR1 LGHNA, CDR2 YSLEER. This CDR3 comprises 21 residues. CDR3 region: CASSQARNSKGLAGGPYEQYF. CDR3 coding DNA: TGTGCCAGCAGCCAAGCCCGTAACTCAAAAGGACTAGCGGGAGGCCCCTACGAGCAGTACTTC.

V gene TRBV29-1 combines with J gene TRBJ1-4; the D is unclear. In germline, CDR1 is SQVTM, CDR2 ANQGSEA. The ends were cut back, 6 bases at V and 8 bases at J, with 19 bases in the middle. This CDR3 has 14 residues. The CDR3 DNA reads TGCAGCGTCCTGAGCCCACAGCAAGGGGAAAAACTGTTTTTT. It is translated as CSVLSPQQGEKLFF.

V is TRBV11-3 and J is TRBJ2-1, with 14 bases that match TRBD2. CDR1 and CDR2 from the germline V gene are SGHNT and YENEEA. The length of the CDR3 is 17 residues. In DNA form, the CDR3 reads TGTGGCTGTAGCCTCCTAGGGACTAGCGGGGGCTACAATGAGCAGTTCTTC. Its protein is CGCSLLGTSGGYNEQFF.

Note on this clonotype: The missing conserved phenylalanine or tryptophan at the end of this CDR3 makes a read error likely. CDR3 region: CASSYSGGQPSYEQYL. In DNA, the CDR3 is TGTGCCAGCAGTTACTCGGGGGGACAGCCCTCCTACGAGCAGTACTTA. V gene TRBV6-6 combines with J gene TRBJ2-7, with D possibly being TRBD1 (7 bases). CDR1 is MNHNY, CDR2 SVGAGI, per germline (reference sequence). The CDR3 runs 16 residues. Trimming pared 0 bases from V and 0 bases from J, leaving 12 bases between.

The sample holds many counts of this clonotype. This chain uses TRBV5-6 with TRBJ1-2; no reliable D call. CDR1 SGHDT and CDR2 YYEEEE come from the germline V gene. This CDR3 has 15 amino acids. V lost 3 bases to trimming and J lost 0 bases, with 12 bases between them. CDR3 region: CASSYPGRPNYGYTF. The CDR3 nucleotides read TGTGCCAGCAGCTATCCCGGTCGACCTAACTATGGCTACACCTTC.

This clonotype came up many times. The chain combines TRBV6-5 with TRBJ2-1, with a possible D match to TRBD2 (5 bases). V shed 3 bases and J shed 8 bases, with 14 bases lying between them. CDR1 and CDR2 from the germline V gene are MNHEY and SVGAGI. The CDR3 sequence is 14 residues long. CDR3 sequence: CASSYRPAGDEQFF. The CDR3 nucleotides are TGTGCCAGCAGTTATCGTCCAGCCGGGGATGAGCAGTTCTTC.